The T cell receptor beta chain under discussion was sequenced for a study of cytomegalovirus exposure and HLA in healthy donors. Study-level results: Available immune exposure information covered CMV serostatus only. In an earlier analysis, productive rearrangement rates for most beta V segments clustered near 87% or 30%.

A multiplex PCR was run with 60 Vbeta primers and 13 Jbeta primers. Method: immunoSEQ multiplex PCR; TCRdb's copy keeps in-frame clones and lacks some. This repertoire comprises about 200,000 clones; its ten largest clones make up 1.1%. Remarks on this clone: Its specificity is not known.

There are 15 residues in the CDR3. The V and J ends lost 5 bases and 7 bases respectively, with 18 bases between them. Germline loops: CDR1 SGHTA, CDR2 FQGTGA. The TCR sequence derives from a girl aged 2 to 9 in good health and CMV-seropositive. V gene TRBV7-3 combines with J gene TRBJ2-1; TRBD1 is a possible D gene (5 bases). Sequencing used PBMCs. The CDR3 bases are TGTGCCAGCAGCCCTCAACCTACAGGCCCTAATGAGCAGTTCTTC. Its protein product is CASSPQPTGPNEQFF.